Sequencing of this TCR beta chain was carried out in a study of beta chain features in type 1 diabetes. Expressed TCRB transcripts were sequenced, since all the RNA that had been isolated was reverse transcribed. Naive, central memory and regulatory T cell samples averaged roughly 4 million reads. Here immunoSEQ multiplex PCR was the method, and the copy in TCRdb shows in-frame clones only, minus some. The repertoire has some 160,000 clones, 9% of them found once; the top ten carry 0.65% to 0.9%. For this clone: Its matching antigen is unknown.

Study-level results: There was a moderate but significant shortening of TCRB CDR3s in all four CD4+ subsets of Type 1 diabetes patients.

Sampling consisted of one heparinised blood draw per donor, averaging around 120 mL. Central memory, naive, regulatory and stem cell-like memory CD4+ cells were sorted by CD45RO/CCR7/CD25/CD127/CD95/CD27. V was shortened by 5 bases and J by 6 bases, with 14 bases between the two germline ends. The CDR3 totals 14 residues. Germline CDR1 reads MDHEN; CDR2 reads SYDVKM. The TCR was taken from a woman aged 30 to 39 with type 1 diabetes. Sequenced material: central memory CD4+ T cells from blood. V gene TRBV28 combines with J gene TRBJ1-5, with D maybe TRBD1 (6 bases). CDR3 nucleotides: TGTGCCAGCAGTAGGCGGACAGCAGGTCAGCCCCAGCATTTT. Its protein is CASSRRTAGQPQHF.